The 25 T cell receptor beta chains below were found in one sample sequenced in a study of blood T cell repertoires in COVID-19. The table came from immunoSEQ multiplex PCR; TCRdb's copy has only in-frame clones and leaves some out. This sample carries tens of thousands of clones, 75% to 95% of them seen once, and the ten largest clones take around 7.3%. Sequencing was done on a sample of peripheral blood. These receptors were taken from a middle-aged man with COVID-19, enrolled during active disease.

The rearrangement uses TRBV4-2 and TRBJ1-5, with D maybe TRBD1 (5 bases). Per the germline V gene, CDR1 is LGHNA and CDR2 is YNFKEQ. Trimming took 4 bases from V and 5 from J, leaving 18 bases between them. This CDR3 is built from 16 residues. In DNA, the CDR3 is TGTGCCAGCAGCCGTCTCGGAGGGGCAATAGATCAGCCCCAGCATTTT. The encoded protein is CASSRLGGAIDQPQHF.

V and J are TRBV2 and TRBJ1-4, with TRBD1 matching 7 bases. The germline V gene has CDR1 SNHLY and CDR2 FYNNEI. The CDR3 sequence is 14 residues long. Unmatched junction bases numbered 6, after V lost 6 bases and J lost 5 bases. CDR3 region: CASREGAKNEKLFF. CDR3 in DNA: TGTGCCAGCAGGGAGGGGGCCAAGAATGAAAAACTGTTTTTT.

J is TRBJ2-2 and V is TRBV6-2 or TRBV6-3, with TRBD2 matching over 10 bases. CDR3 length: 15 amino acids. Losses at the gene ends were 4 bases for V and 3 bases for J; bases not matched to a gene: 2. The germline CDR1 and CDR2 sequences are MNHEY and SVGEGT. The CDR3 is CASSLAGGYTGELFF. The DNA for the CDR3 is TGTGCCAGCAGTTTAGCGGGGGGATACACCGGGGAGCTGTTTTTT.

The chain couples TRBV2 to TRBJ2-7, with D possibly matching TRBD2 (5 bases). CDR3 length: 14 residues. CDR1 SNHLY and CDR2 FYNNEI come from the germline V gene. Deletions cut 7 bases from V and 6 bases from J, with 19 bases between. The CDR3 protein is CASNRLLAAPEQYF. CDR3 sequence (DNA): TGTGCCAGCAACAGACTATTGGCGGCTCCCGAGCAGTACTTC.

The chain recombines TRBV5-4 with TRBJ2-5, with D possibly being TRBD1 (5 bases). Germline-derived CDR1 and CDR2 are SGHNT and YYREEE (reference sequence). Deletions cut 0 bases from V and 5 bases from J, with 5 bases between. The CDR3 loop spans 12 amino acids. In DNA form, the CDR3 reads TGTGCCAGCAGCTTGGGACAGGAGACCCAGTACTTC. It is translated as CASSLGQETQYF.

The V call is TRBV19, the J call TRBJ1-2; 7 bases map to TRBD1. The CDR3 has 15 residues. In germline, CDR1 is LNHDA, CDR2 SQIVND (reference sequence). Trimming took 4 bases from V and 2 from J; bases not matched to a gene: 7. The chain's CDR3 is CASSKGVRGNYGYTF. Here the CDR3 DNA reads TGTGCCAGTAGTAAAGGTGTCAGGGGGAACTATGGCTACACCTTC. Using reference TRBV19 and TRBJ1-2 for the parts outside the CDR3, the full variable domain is DGGITQSPKYLFRKEGQNVTLSCEQNLNHDAMYWYRQDPGQGLRLIYYSQIVNDFQKGDIAEGYSVSREKKESFPLTVTSAQKNPTAFYLCASSKGVRGNYGYTFGSGTRLTVV.

The gene calls are TRBV11-2 and TRBJ2-2; tentative D call: TRBD1 (6 bases). CDR1 and CDR2 from the germline V gene are SGHAT and FQNNGV. Deletions cut 2 bases from V and 6 bases from J, with 10 bases between. The CDR3 runs 14 residues. This CDR3 is CASSLNRAAGELFF. The DNA for the CDR3 is TGTGCCAGCAGCTTAAACAGGGCGGCCGGGGAGCTGTTTTTT.

This rearrangement joins TRBV2 to TRBJ2-5; D is unclear. Germline assignment: CDR1 SNHLY and CDR2 FYNNEI. The CDR3 extends over 11 amino acids. V lost 5 bases and J 5 bases, leaving 6 bases between the germline ends. This CDR3 reads CASSPGETQYF. The CDR3 DNA sequence: TGTGCCAGCAGTCCCGGGGAGACCCAGTACTTC. Supplemented by reference TRBV2 and TRBJ2-5, the full variable domain reads EPEVTQTPSHQVTQMGQEVILRCVPISNHLYFYWYRQILGQKVEFLVSFYNNEISEKSEIFDDQFSVERPDGSNFTLKIRSTKLEDSAMYFCASSPGETQYFGPGTRLLVL.

This clone was found once. CDR3 region: CASSSGTSGGLTDTQYF. CDR3 bases: TGTGCCAGCAGCTCCGGGACTAGCGGGGGGCTCACAGATACGCAGTATTTT. The chain carries TRBV7-9 and TRBJ2-3; 15 nucleotides agree with TRBD2. V shed 4 bases, J shed 2 bases, and the junction held 4 bases outside the gene matches. The germline CDR1 and CDR2 sequences are SEHNR and FQNEAQ (reference sequence). This CDR3 spans 17 amino acids.

The chain joins TRBV11-2 to TRBJ1-4; D not resolved. Trimming stripped 5 bases from V and 0 bases from J, with 10 bases between. CDR3 length: 15 amino acids. Germline CDR1 and CDR2: SGHAT and FQNNGV. CDR3 sequence (DNA): TGTGCCAGCAGCCCACCTATTTCAACTAATGAAAAACTGTTTTTT. Protein product: CASSPPISTNEKLFF. Looking up the rest from reference TRBV11-2 and TRBJ1-4 gives the full variable domain: EAGVAQSPRYKIIEKRQSVAFWCNPISGHATLYWYQQILGQGPKLLIQFQNNGVVDDSQLPKDRFSAERLKGVDSTLKIQPAKLEDSAVYLCASSPPISTNEKLFFGSGTQLSVL.

This chain joins TRBV10-2 and TRBJ1-1; tentatively, D is TRBD1 (6 bases). The ends were cut back, 6 bases at V and 8 bases at J, with 16 bases in the middle. This CDR3 has 13 amino acids. Germline V gives CDR1 WSHSY, CDR2 SAAADI. For the CDR3, the DNA is TGCGCCAGCAGGAAAGGACAGATATCCGAAGCTTTCTTT. Protein sequence: CASRKGQISEAFF.

The chain combines TRBV7-9 with TRBJ2-3; D may be TRBD2 (6 bases). Germline V gives CDR1 SEHNR, CDR2 FQNEAQ (reference sequence). V was trimmed by 1 base and J by 1 base, leaving 21 bases between them. The CDR3 covers 19 residues. The CDR3 is CASSLGWAGSGVGTDTQYF. The CDR3 coding sequence is TGTGCCAGCAGCTTAGGCTGGGCGGGATCGGGCGTCGGCACAGATACGCAGTATTTT. Variable domain in full (rest from reference TRBV7-9 and TRBJ2-3): DTGVSQNPRHKITKRGQNVTFRCDPISEHNRLYWYRQTLGQGPEFLTYFQNEAQLEKSRLLSDRFSAERPKGSFSTLEIQRTEQGDSAMYLCASSLGWAGSGVGTDTQYFGPGTRLTVL.

The genes are TRBV19 and TRBJ1-1, with D maybe TRBD1 (6 bases). V was trimmed by 10 bases and J by 3 bases, leaving 15 bases between them. The length of the CDR3 is 13 residues. Germline V lookup: CDR1 LNHDA, CDR2 SQIVND (reference sequence). The CDR3: CATTGRGDTEAFF. The CDR3 nucleotides read TGTGCCACAACAGGGAGAGGTGACACTGAAGCTTTCTTT.

The DNA for the CDR3 is TGTGCCAGCCTACAGTACGAGACCCAGTACTTC. Amino acids: CASLQYETQYF. This chain joins TRBV6-5 and TRBJ2-5; the D is unclear. Trimming pared 8 bases from V and 5 bases from J, leaving 9 bases between. This CDR3 contains 11 residues. Germline lookup yields CDR1 MNHEY and CDR2 SVGAGI.

The chain employs TRBV7-2 and TRBJ2-5; 8 bases fit TRBD2. The CDR3 length is 15 residues. Germline CDR1 reads SGHTA; CDR2 reads FQGNSA. Trimming removed 3 bases from V and 1 base from J; junction bases left unmatched: 4. The CDR3 region is CASSFTSGSQETQYF. CDR3 nucleotide sequence: TGTGCCAGCAGCTTTACTAGCGGAAGCCAAGAGACCCAGTACTTC.

This chain connects TRBV29-1 to TRBJ2-3; D is possibly TRBD2 (7 bases). This CDR3 region has 13 residues. Germline V lookup: CDR1 SQVTM, CDR2 ANQGSEA. Trimming removed 8 bases from V and 5 bases from J, with 17 bases in between. The CDR3 spells CSYLGGLGDTQYF. CDR3 nucleotides: TGCAGCTACCTGGGGGGGCTGGGAGATACGCAGTATTTT.

This clone was recorded only once. CDR3 sequence (DNA): TGTGCCAGCACTACCGGACAGGGTAAGGAGACCCAGTACTTC. It codes for CASTTGQGKETQYF. The chain is built from TRBV21-1 and TRBJ2-5; the table's D call TRBD1 went unverified against the DNA. TRBV21-1 corresponds to a pseudogene. This CDR3 has 14 residues.

The rearrangement uses TRBV7-2 and TRBJ2-7, with D unresolved. The V and J ends lost 2 bases and 4 bases respectively, with 18 bases between them. This CDR3 comprises 16 residues. Germline CDR1 SGHTA, CDR2 FQGNSA. CDR3 coding DNA: TGTGCCAGCAGCTTAAAAGTGCGTCTCCGTCCTTACGAGCAGTACTTC. This encodes CASSLKVRLRPYEQYF.

The V and J genes are TRBV4-2 and TRBJ2-3, with 9 bases that match TRBD2. The CDR3 spans 16 residues. The V segment lost 5 bases and the J segment 3 bases; nucleotides outside the gene matches: 9. CDR1 is LGHNA and CDR2 is YNFKEQ in the germline V gene. The DNA for the CDR3 is TGTGCCAGCAGCTACTCAGGGGCGGGGGGGACAGATACGCAGTATTTT. Translated, it gives CASSYSGAGGTDTQYF.

The J gene is TRBJ2-4, the V gene TRBV2; D gene unclear. Germline CDR1 is SNHLY and CDR2 is FYNNEI. This CDR3 is built from 14 residues. V was clipped by 6 bases and J by 3 bases, with 12 bases between them. The CDR3 loop reads CASSLERNKNIQYF. The CDR3 region has the DNA TGTGCCAGCAGCCTAGAGAGGAACAAAAACATTCAGTACTTC.

The chain carries TRBV5-1 and TRBJ2-3; 15 nucleotides line up with TRBD2. There are 18 residues in the CDR3. From germline, CDR1 is SGHRS and CDR2 YFSETQ. V was pared by 5 bases and J by 6 bases, with 13 bases of the junction left unmatched. CDR3 DNA: TGCGCCAGCAGACGGACTAGCGGGGGGGCCAGGGGTCCCGATACGCAGTATTTT. As protein: CASRRTSGGARGPDTQYF.

This clone has only one observation. The rearrangement links TRBV5-1 to TRBJ2-5; TRBD2 matches 10 bases. V was clipped by 5 bases and J by 1 base; unmatched bases: 5. Germline-derived CDR1 and CDR2 are SGHRS and YFSETQ. This CDR3 has 15 residues. The CDR3 region is CASRSLAGVQETQYF. CDR3 coding DNA: TGCGCCAGCAGAAGCCTAGCGGGGGTCCAAGAGACCCAGTACTTC.

This clone was picked up a small number of times. This CDR3 is CASSPRQGTLLNTEAFF. CDR3 nucleotide sequence: TGTGCCAGCTCACCACGACAGGGGACACTTCTGAACACTGAAGCTTTCTTT. The V gene is TRBV18, the J gene TRBJ1-1; 8 positions agree with TRBD1. The germline gives CDR1 KGHSH, CDR2 LQKENI. The CDR3 extends over 17 amino acids. The V and J ends lost 1 base and 0 bases, in that order; junction bases with no gene match: 7.

This clone was recorded once. The chain combines TRBV28 with TRBJ2-3; D unresolved. This CDR3 has 12 amino acids. Trimming pared 4 bases from V and 3 bases from J, leaving 5 bases between. Germline-derived CDR1 and CDR2 are MDHEN and SYDVKM. The CDR3 protein is CASSSPTDTQYF. In DNA, the CDR3 is TGTGCCAGCAGTTCTCCGACAGATACGCAGTATTTT.

The chain couples TRBV19 to TRBJ1-1, with TRBD1 matching 9 bases. Germline assignment: CDR1 LNHDA and CDR2 SQIVND (reference sequence). The CDR3 is 14 residues long. Trimming at V came to 5 bases and at J to 4 bases, leaving 5 bases not matched to a gene. The DNA for the CDR3 is TGTGCCAGTAGTCTGGACAGGGGCAGCACTGAAGCTTTCTTT. Amino acids: CASSLDRGSTEAFF.